This T cell receptor beta chain is drawn from a study of T cell repertoires in cytomegalovirus infection. TCRdb re-called the reads with MiXCR, one entry per CDR3 protein. The sample contains 900,000 to 950,000 distinct CDR3 sequences, about 33% of which appear only once. CDR1 MNHEY and CDR2 SVGAGI come from the germline V gene. The junction had 11 bases not matched to a gene; V was cut back by 5 bases and J by 5 bases. This CDR3 contains 16 residues. This clonotype was counted only a few times. Its antigen is currently unknown. The rearrangement joins TRBV6-5 to TRBJ2-5, with TRBD1 identical over 10 bases. The sequences come from cultured CD8+ T cells from PBMCs, collected from culture after CMV antigen stimulation. The origin of this receptor is a human donor in good health (CMV status not recorded). Some clones in this sample may be carry-over from other donors' samples. The CDR3 loop reads CASSLQTGGEQETQYF. The DNA for the CDR3 is TGTGCCAGCAGTCTCCAGACAGGGGGCGAGCAGGAGACCCAGTACTTC.